One sample yielded the 17 T cell receptor beta chains listed below, sequenced in a study of control samples from healthy donors and cancer patients. Only in-frame clones appear in the TCRdb table, and some are missing; sequencing was by immunoSEQ multiplex PCR. The sample lists some 190,000 clones, approximately 91% occurring once. Sequenced sample: blood. These receptor sequences come from a man under 40 in good health.

The gene calls are TRBV7-7 and TRBJ2-2, with a possible D match to TRBD1 (5 bases). V lost 5 bases and J lost 2, with 15 bases in between. Germline values: CDR1 SSHAT, CDR2 FNYEAQ (reference sequence). The CDR3 is 16 amino acids. CDR3 DNA sequence: TGTGCCAGCAGCCACCTGGGGCAGGACAACACCGGGGAGCTGTTTTTT. It codes for CASSHLGQDNTGELFF.

The chain employs TRBV2 and TRBJ2-4; D may match TRBD1 or TRBD2 (5 bases each). Germline V gives CDR1 SNHLY, CDR2 FYNNEI. The CDR3 has 15 residues. Trimming removed 0 bases from V and 5 bases from J, with 11 bases in between. The CDR3 coding sequence is TGTGCCAGCAGTGAAGCATGGGGGTGGGAAAACATTCAGTACTTC. Amino acid sequence: CASSEAWGWENIQYF.

V gene TRBV7-6 combines with J gene TRBJ2-2, with TRBD2 as a possible D gene (5 bases). V lost 3 bases and J 4 bases, leaving 12 bases between the germline ends. The germline CDR1 and CDR2 sequences are SGHVS and FNYEAQ. The CDR3 loop spans 15 amino acids. CDR3 nucleotide sequence: TGTGCCAGCAGCTTCTCTGTGGGGAGCACCGGGGAGCTGTTTTTT. It is translated as CASSFSVGSTGELFF.

DNA for the CDR3: TGCAGCGTTGGAAGGGGCACTCAGCCCCAGCATTTT. It encodes CSVGRGTQPQHF. J is TRBJ1-5 and V is TRBV29-1, with D possibly TRBD1 on 5 matching bases. CDR3 length equals 12 residues. Germline assignment: CDR1 SQVTM and CDR2 ANQGSEA. The V end was cut by 4 bases, the J end by 6 bases, with 10 bases between.

The count of this clone is one. This rearrangement joins TRBV27 to TRBJ1-4, with D uncertain. Deletions cut 2 bases from V and 3 bases from J, with 10 bases between. The CDR3 runs to 15 residues. Germline-derived CDR1 and CDR2 are MNHEY and SMNVEV (reference sequence). CDR3 sequence: CASSLPRVANEKLFF. DNA of the CDR3: TGTGCCAGCAGTTTACCAAGGGTAGCTAATGAAAAACTGTTTTTT.

The J gene is TRBJ1-2, the V gene TRBV5-1, with 8 bases matching TRBD1. V shed 1 base, J shed 6 bases, and the junction held 5 bases outside the gene matches. This CDR3 spans 14 amino acids. The V gene's germline CDR1 is SGHRS and CDR2 YFSETQ. The CDR3 coding sequence is TGCGCCAGCAGCTTGACAGGACAGGGACATGGCTACACCTTC. Its protein product is CASSLTGQGHGYTF.

V is TRBV6-6 and J is TRBJ2-7, with D possibly TRBD1 on 6 matching bases. V shed 2 bases and J shed 1 base, with 9 bases lying between them. The CDR3 runs to 14 residues. Germline V gives CDR1 MNHNY, CDR2 SVGAGI (reference sequence). The CDR3 bases are TGTGCCAGCAGTTACGGACAGCTTTCCTACGAGCAGTACTTC. Its translation is CASSYGQLSYEQYF.

The V call is TRBV6-1, the J call TRBJ1-5, with 7 bases fitting TRBD1. Germline V lookup: CDR1 MNHNS, CDR2 SASEGT. J gave up 2 bases and V 3 bases, and 4 bases lay outside the gene matches. The CDR3 is made up of 15 amino acids. CDR3 in amino acids: CASSEEGARNQPQHF. The CDR3 coding sequence is TGTGCCAGCAGTGAGGAGGGGGCGCGCAATCAGCCCCAGCATTTT.

The rearrangement joins TRBV5-1 to TRBJ1-5, with TRBD1 identical over 8 bases. Germline assignment: CDR1 SGHRS and CDR2 YFSETQ. With V trimmed by 4 bases and J by 4 bases, 7 bases remained unmatched. The CDR3 is 15 residues long. The CDR3 spells CASSRTGGGNQPQHF. The CDR3 DNA reads as TGCGCCAGCAGCCGTACAGGGGGTGGTAATCAGCCCCAGCATTTT.

This clone was picked up one time. The gene calls are TRBV19 and TRBJ2-3; 8 bases fit TRBD1. The ends lost 3 bases at V and 4 bases at J; junction bases unmatched: 15. Germline lookup yields CDR1 LNHDA and CDR2 SQIVND (reference sequence). The CDR3 loop spans 18 amino acids. The CDR3 coding sequence is TGTGCCAGTAGTATGAGGGTTGTCTGGCAGGGGGCCGCAGATACGCAGTATTTT. Its translation: CASSMRVVWQGAADTQYF.

V and J are TRBV11-2 and TRBJ1-1; D is ambiguous. This CDR3 has 12 residues. Trimming stripped 5 bases from V and 6 bases from J, with 10 bases between. Germline CDR1 reads SGHAT; CDR2 reads FQNNGV. CDR3 protein: CASSPLLAEAFF. CDR3 nucleotides: TGTGCCAGCAGCCCTCTGCTGGCTGAAGCTTTCTTT.

The chain couples TRBV3-1 (or the pseudogene TRBV3-2) to TRBJ2-3; 9 positions agree with TRBD2. The CDR3 spans 16 residues. Germline values: CDR1 LGHDT, CDR2 YNNKEL (reference sequence). V trimming: 2 bases; J trimming: 3 bases; junction bases outside the gene matches: 6. The CDR3 here is CASSQKAGGPTDTQYF. The CDR3 region has the DNA TGTGCCAGCAGCCAAAAGGCGGGGGGGCCGACAGATACGCAGTATTTT.

The V call is TRBV6-5, the J call TRBJ1-2, with a weak D call TRBD1 (5 bases). Deletions cut 1 base from V and 6 bases from J, with 9 bases between. CDR3 length: 13 amino acids. CDR1 and CDR2 (germline): MNHEY, SVGAGI. In DNA form, the CDR3 reads TGTGCCAGCAGTTACTTAGGACACAATGGCTACACCTTC. This encodes CASSYLGHNGYTF.

The chain joins TRBV3-1 (or the pseudogene TRBV3-2) to TRBJ1-4; D gene unclear. The CDR3 has 17 amino acids. The V end was cut by 0 bases, the J end by 5 bases, with 16 bases between. Germline loops: CDR1 LGHDT, CDR2 YNNKEL (reference sequence). CDR3 protein: CASSQDNFGRANEKLFF. The CDR3 coding sequence is TGTGCCAGCAGCCAAGATAATTTCGGACGGGCGAATGAAAAACTGTTTTTT.

The chain links TRBV7-9 to TRBJ2-3; TRBD1 matches at 8 bases. After removal of 6 bases from V and 1 base from J, the junction contained 9 bases not matched to a gene. The CDR3 has 16 residues. The germline gives CDR1 SEHNR, CDR2 FQNEAQ (reference sequence). The CDR3 region has the DNA TGTGCCAGCAGTTTACAGGGGGGACCCCGCACAGATACGCAGTATTTT. Translated: CASSLQGGPRTDTQYF.

This sequence joins TRBV6-5 and TRBJ2-3; 7 nucleotides align to TRBD1. Germline CDR1 reads MNHEY; CDR2 reads SVGAGI. V was pared by 6 bases and J by 2 bases, with 8 bases of the junction left unmatched. The CDR3 runs to 15 residues. DNA of the CDR3: TGTGCCAGCAGCGACAGGGTAATCGACACAGATACGCAGTATTTT. Translating it yields CASSDRVIDTDTQYF.

The table lists this clone with a count of one. The chain carries TRBV6-1 and TRBJ2-3, with 12 bases aligning to TRBD2. Germline values: CDR1 MNHNS, CDR2 SASEGT. CDR3 length: 15 amino acids. With V trimmed by 3 bases and J by 4 bases, 2 bases remained unmatched. The CDR3 coding sequence is TGTGCCAGCAGTGAGACTAGCGGGGGCTCAGATACGCAGTATTTT. This encodes CASSETSGGSDTQYF.